This T cell receptor (beta chain) emerged from a study of cytomegalovirus exposure and HLA in healthy donors. Both 60 Vbeta primers and 13 Jbeta primers went into the PCR. Method: immunoSEQ multiplex PCR; TCRdb's copy keeps in-frame clones and lacks some. The sample carries around 140,000 clones, approximately 75% recorded once. Germline CDR1 is SNHLY and CDR2 is FYNNEI. The CDR3 is 13 residues long. After removal of 7 bases from V and 7 bases from J, the junction contained 6 bases not matched to a gene. The specimen was PBMCs. This clonotype was obtained from a male donor in good health and CMV-seronegative. The V and J genes are TRBV2 and TRBJ2-7, with 11 nucleotides matching TRBD2. CDR3 loop: CASIASGGLEQYF. The CDR3 bases are TGTGCCAGCATCGCTAGCGGGGGGCTTGAGCAGTACTTC.